This entry features one TCR beta chain sequence. Its antigen is not identified. This specimen belongs to a study of shared clonotypes between healthy human individuals. Genomic DNA per cell subset filled all wells of several immunoSEQ plates. Under the authors' procedure: ImmunoSEQ gave junction-only sequences without quality scores, so filtering differed. Assay used: immunoSEQ multiplex PCR; TCRdb lists only in-frame clones, some missing. V, J and clone size are taken as reported in that table, and D and trimming were inferred from the DNA itself. The repertoire includes under 550,000 clones, 96% of them detected once, and 0.06% sits in the top ten. V dropped 3 bases and J dropped 7 bases, with 13 bases sitting between them. The V gene's germline CDR1 is SNHLY and CDR2 FYNNEI. This CDR3 is built from 14 residues. Study findings and constraints: Generally, naive subsets came out with larger estimated richness than memory subsets.

This receptor was identified in a woman in her twenties or thirties in good health. Sequencing was performed on naive CD4+ T cells sorted from blood. Subset meaning: CD45RA+ positively selected. V gene TRBV2 combines with J gene TRBJ1-5; D possibly corresponds to TRBD1 (6 bases). The CDR3 DNA follows: TGTGCCAGCAGTGAGGGGCAGGGGAGGCAGCCCCAGCATTTT. It specifies CASSEGQGRQPQHF.